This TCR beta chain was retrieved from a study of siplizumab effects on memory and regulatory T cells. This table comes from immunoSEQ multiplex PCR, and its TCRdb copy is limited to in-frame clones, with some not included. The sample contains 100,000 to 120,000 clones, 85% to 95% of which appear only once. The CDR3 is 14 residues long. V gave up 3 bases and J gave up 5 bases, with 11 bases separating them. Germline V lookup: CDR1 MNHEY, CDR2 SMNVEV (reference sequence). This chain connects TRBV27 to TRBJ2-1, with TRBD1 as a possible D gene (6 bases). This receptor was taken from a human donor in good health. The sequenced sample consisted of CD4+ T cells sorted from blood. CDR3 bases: TGTGCCAGCAGTTTTGGGACAAGAAACAATGAGCAGTTCTTC. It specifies CASSFGTRNNEQFF.